Given below is one T cell receptor beta chain in context. Its target is not known. This specimen comes from a study of cytomegalovirus exposure and HLA in healthy donors. Findings and caveats of the study: In vitro work confirmed that a few CMV-associated chains recognize CMV antigens. Some TCR beta chains (about 170 of them) were listed as cytomegalovirus-associated.

The approximately 120-subject validation cohort, separate from the approximately 670-subject first cohort, included the donors. Sequencing used immunoSEQ multiplex PCR; TCRdb keeps in-frame clones, though not all of them. This table holds more than 200,000 clones, 90% found once. The CDR3 is made up of 13 amino acids. Looked up from germline, CDR1 is LGHNA and CDR2 is YNFKEQ. Trimming removed 3 bases at V and 0 bases at J, with 5 bases between. Input material: PBMCs. This clonotype originated in a woman aged 25 to 39 in good health and CMV-seronegative. The chain is built from TRBV4-2 and TRBJ1-1; D gene ambiguous. The CDR3 protein is CASSQIMNTEAFF. The CDR3 coding sequence is TGTGCCAGCAGCCAGATCATGAACACTGAAGCTTTCTTT.